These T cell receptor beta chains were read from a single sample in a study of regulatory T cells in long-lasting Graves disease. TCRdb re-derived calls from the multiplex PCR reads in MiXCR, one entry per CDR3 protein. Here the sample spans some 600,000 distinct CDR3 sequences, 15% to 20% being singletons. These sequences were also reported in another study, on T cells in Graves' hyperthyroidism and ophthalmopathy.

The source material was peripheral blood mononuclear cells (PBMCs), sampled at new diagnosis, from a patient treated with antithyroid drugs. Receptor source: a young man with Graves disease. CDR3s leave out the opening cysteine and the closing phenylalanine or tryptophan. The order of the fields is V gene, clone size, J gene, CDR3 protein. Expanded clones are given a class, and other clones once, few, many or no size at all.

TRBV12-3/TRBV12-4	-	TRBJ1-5	ASSRWGSNQPQH
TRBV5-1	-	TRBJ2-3	ASRDEQGGDTQY
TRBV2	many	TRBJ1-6	ASSELGDVSNSPLH
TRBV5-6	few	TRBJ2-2	ASSGRFTGELF
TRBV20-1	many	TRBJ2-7	SARDRGDEQY
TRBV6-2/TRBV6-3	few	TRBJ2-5	ASSPRQGAGETQY
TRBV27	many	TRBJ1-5	ASSSGLGNQPQH
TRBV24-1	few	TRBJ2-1	ATSDRGEGAINEQF
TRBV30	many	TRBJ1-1	AFQNMGNTKAF
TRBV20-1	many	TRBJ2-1	SARVPWASGRYEQF